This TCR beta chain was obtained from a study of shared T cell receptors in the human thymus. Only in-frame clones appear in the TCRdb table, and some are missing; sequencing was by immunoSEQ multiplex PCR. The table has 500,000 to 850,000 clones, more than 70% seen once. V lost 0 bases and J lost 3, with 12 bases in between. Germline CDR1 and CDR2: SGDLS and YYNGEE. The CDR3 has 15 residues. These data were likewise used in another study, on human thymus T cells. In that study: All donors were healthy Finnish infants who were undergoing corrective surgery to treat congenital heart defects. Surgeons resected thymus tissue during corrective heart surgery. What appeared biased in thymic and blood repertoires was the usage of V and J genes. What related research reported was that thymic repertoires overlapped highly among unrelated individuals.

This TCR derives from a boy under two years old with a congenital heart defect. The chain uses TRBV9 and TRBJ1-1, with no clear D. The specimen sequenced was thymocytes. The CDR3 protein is CASSVAGEPHTEAFF. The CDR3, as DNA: TGTGCCAGCAGCGTAGCCGGGGAGCCCCACACTGAAGCTTTCTTT. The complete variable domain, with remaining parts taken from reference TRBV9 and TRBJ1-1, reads DSGVTQTPKHLITATGQRVTLRCSPRSGDLSVYWYQQSLDQGLQFLIQYYNGEERAKGNILERFSAQQFPDLHSELNLSSLELGDSALYFCASSVAGEPHTEAFFGQGTRLTVV.